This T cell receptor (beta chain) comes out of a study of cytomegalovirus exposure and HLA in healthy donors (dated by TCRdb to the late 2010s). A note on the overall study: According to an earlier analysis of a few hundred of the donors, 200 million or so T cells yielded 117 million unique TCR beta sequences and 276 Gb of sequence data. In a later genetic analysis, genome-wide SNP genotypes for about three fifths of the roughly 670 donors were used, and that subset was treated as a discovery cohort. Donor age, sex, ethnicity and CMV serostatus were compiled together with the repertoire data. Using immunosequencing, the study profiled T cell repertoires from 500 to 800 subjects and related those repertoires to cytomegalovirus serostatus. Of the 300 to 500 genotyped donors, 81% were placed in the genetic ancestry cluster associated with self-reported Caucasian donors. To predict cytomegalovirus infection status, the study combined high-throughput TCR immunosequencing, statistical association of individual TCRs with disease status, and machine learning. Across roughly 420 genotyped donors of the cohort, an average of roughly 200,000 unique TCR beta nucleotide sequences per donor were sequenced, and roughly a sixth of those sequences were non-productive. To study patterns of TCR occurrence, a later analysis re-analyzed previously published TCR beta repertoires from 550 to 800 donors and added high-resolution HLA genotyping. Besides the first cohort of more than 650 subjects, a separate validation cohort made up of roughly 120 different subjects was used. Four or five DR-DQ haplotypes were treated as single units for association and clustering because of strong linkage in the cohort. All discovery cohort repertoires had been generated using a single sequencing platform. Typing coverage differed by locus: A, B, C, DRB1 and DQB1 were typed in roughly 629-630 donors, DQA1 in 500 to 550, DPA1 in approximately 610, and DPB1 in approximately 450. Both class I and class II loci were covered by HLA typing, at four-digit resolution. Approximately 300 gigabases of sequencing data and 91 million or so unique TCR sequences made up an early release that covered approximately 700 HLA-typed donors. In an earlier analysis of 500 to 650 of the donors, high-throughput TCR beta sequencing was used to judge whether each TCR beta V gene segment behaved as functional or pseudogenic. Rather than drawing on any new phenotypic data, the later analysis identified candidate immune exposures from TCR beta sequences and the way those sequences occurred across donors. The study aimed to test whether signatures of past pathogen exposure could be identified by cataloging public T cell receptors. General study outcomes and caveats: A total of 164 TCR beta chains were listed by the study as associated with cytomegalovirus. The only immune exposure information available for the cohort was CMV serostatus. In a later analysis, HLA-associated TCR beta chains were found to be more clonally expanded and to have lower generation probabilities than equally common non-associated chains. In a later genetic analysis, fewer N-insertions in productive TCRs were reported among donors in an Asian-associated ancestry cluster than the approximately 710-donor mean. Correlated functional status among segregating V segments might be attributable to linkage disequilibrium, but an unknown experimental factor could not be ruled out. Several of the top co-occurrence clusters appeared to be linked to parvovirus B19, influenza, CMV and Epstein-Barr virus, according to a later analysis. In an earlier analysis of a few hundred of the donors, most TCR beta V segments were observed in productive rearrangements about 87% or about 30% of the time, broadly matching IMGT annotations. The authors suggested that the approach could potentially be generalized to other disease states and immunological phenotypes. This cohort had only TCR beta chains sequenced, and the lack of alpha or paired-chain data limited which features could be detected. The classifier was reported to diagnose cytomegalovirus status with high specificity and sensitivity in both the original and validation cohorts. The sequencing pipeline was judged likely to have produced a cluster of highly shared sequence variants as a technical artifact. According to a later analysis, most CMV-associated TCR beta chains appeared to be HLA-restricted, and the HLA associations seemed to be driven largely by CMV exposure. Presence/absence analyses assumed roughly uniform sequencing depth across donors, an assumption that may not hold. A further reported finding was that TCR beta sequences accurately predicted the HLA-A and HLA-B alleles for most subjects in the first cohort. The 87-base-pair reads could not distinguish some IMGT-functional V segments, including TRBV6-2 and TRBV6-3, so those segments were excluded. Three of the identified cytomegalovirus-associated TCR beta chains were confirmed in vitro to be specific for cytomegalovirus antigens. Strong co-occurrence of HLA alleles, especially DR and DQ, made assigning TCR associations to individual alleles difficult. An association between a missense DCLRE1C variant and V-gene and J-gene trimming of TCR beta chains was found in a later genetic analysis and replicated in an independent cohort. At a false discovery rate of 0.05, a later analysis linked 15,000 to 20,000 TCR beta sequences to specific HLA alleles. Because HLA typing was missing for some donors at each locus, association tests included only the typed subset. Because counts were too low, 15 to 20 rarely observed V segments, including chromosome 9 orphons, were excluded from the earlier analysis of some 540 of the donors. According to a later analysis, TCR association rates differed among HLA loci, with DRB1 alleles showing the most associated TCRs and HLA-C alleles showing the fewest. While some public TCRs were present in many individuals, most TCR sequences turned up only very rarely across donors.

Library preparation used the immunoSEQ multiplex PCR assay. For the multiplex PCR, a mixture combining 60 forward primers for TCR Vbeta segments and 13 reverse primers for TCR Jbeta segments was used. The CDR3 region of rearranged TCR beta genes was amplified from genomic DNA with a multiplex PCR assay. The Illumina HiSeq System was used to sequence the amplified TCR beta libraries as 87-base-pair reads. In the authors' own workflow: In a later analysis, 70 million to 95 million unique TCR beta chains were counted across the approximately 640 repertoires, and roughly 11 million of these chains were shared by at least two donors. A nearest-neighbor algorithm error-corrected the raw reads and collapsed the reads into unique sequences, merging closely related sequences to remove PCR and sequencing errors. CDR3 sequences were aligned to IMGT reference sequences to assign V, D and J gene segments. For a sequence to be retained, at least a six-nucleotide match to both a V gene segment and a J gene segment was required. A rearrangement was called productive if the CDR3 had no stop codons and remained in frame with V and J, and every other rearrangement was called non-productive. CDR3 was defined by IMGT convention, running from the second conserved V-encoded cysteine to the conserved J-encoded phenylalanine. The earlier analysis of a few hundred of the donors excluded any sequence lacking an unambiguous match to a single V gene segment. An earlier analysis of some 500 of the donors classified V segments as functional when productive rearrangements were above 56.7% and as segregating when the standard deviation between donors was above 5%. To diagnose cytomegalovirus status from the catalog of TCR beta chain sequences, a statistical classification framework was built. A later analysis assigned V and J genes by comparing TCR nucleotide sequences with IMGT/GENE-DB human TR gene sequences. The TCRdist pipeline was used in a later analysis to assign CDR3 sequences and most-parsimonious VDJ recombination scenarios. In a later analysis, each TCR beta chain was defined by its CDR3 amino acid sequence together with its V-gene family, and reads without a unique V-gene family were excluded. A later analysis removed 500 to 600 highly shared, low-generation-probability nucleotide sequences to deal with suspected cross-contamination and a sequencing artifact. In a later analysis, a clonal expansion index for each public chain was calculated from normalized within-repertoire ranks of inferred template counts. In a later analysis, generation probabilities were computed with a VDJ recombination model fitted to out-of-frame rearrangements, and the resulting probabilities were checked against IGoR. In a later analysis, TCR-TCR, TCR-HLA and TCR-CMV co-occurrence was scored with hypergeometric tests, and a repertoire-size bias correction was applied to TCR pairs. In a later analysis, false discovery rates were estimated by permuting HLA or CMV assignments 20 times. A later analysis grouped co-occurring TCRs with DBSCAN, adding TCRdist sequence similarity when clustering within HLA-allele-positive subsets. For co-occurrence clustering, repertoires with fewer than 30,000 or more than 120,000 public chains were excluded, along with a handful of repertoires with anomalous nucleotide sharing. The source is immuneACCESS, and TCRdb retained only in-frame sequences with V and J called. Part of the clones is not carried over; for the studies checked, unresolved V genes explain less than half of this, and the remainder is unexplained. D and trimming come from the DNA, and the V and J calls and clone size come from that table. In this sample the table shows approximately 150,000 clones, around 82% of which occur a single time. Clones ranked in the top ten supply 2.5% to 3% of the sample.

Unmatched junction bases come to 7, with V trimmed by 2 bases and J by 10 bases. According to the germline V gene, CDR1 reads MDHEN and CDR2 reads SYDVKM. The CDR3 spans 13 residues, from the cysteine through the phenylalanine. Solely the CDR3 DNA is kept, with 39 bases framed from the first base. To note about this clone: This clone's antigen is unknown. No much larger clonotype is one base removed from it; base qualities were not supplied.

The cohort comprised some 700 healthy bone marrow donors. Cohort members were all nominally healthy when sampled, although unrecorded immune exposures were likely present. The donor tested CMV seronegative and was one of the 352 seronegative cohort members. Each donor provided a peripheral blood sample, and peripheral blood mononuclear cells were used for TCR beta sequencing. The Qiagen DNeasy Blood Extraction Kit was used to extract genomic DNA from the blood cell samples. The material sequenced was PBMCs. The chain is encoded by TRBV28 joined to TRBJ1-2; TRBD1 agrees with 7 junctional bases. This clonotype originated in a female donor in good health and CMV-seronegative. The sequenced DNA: TGTGCCAGCAGTTTACAGGGGGAGGTATTCTACACCTTC. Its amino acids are CASSLQGEVFYTF.